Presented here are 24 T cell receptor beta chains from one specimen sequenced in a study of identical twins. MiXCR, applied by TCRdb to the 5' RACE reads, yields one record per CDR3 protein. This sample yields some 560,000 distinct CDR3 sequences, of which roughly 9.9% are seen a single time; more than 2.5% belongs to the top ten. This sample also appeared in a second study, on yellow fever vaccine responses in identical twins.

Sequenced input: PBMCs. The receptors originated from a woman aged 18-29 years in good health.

The DNA of the CDR3 is TGCGCCAGCAGCTTCAAGGAGGGGGCCAACGTCCTGACTTTC. Protein sequence: CASSFKEGANVLTF. The rearrangement uses TRBV5-1 and TRBJ2-6; D gene ambiguous. CDR1 is SGHRS, CDR2 YFSETQ, per germline. Trimming left V 2 bases short and J 4 bases short, with 7 bases between. This CDR3 contains 14 residues.

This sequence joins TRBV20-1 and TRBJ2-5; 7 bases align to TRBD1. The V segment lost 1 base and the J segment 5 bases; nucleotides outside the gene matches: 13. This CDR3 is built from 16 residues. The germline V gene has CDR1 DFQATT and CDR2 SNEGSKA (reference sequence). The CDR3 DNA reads TGCAGTGCTAGAGGGACAGGCATAGGCAATTGGGAGACCCAGTACTTC. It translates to CSARGTGIGNWETQYF.

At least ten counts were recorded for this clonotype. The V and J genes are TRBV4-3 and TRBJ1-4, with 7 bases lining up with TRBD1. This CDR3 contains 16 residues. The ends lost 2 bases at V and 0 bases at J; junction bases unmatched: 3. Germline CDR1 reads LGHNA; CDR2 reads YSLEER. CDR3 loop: CASSQKTGATNEKLFF. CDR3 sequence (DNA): TGCGCCAGCAGCCAAAAAACAGGGGCAACTAATGAAAAACTGTTTTTT.

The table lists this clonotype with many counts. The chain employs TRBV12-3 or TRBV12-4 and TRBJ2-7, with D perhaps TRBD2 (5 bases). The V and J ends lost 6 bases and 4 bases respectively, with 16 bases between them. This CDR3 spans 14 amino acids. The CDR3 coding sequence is TGTGCCAGCAGCCCCGAGCTAGCCGCGTACGAGCAGTACTTC. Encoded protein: CASSPELAAYEQYF.

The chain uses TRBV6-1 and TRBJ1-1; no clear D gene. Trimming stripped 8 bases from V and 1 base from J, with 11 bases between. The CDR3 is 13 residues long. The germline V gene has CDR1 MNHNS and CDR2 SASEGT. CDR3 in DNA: TGTGCCAGCGGTGGGCGGACGAACACTGAAGCTTTCTTT. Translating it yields CASGGRTNTEAFF.

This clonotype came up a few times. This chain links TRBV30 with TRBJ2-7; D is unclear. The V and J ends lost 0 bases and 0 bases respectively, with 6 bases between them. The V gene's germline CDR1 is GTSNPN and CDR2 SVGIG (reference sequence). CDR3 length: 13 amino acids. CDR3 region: CAWSVGSSYEQYF. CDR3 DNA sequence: TGTGCCTGGAGTGTTGGCAGCTCCTACGAGCAGTACTTC.

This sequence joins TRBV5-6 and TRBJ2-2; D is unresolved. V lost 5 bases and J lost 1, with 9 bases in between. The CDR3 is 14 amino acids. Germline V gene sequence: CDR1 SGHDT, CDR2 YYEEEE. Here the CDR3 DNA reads TGTGCCAGCAGGCCGATGGGGAACACCGGGGAGCTGTTTTTT. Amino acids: CASRPMGNTGELFF.

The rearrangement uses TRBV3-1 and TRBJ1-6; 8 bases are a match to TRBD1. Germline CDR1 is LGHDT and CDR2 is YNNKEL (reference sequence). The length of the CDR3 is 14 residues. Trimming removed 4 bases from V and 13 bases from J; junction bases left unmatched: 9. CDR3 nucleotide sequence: TGTGCCAGCAGCCTAGGGCGGGGACAGGCGCCCCTCCACTTT. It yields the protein CASSLGRGQAPLHF.

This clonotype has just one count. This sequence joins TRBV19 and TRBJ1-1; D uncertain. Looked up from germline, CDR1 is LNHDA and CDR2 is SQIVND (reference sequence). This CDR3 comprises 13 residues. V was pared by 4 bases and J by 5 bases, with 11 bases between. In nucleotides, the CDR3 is TGTGCCAGTAGTAAGGTCAGAGGTACTGAAGCTTTCTTT. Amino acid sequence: CASSKVRGTEAFF.

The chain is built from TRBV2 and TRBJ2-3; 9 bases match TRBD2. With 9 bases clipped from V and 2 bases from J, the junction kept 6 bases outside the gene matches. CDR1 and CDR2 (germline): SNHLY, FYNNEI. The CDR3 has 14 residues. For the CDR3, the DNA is TGTGCCAGGCCGCGACTAGCGGCCACAGATACGCAGTATTTT. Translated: CARPRLAATDTQYF.

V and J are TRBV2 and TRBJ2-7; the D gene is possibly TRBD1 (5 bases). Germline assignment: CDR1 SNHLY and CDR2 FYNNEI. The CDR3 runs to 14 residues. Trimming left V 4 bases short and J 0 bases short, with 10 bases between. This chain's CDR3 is CASSGKTDSYEQYF. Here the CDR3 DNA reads TGTGCCAGCAGTGGTAAGACAGACTCCTACGAGCAGTACTTC.

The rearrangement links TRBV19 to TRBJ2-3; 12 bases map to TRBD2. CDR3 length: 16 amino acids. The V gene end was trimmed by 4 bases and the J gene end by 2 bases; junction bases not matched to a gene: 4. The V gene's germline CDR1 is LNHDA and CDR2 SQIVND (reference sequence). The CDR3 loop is CASSSGTSGPTDTQYF. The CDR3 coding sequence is TGTGCCAGTAGTAGCGGGACTAGCGGGCCCACAGATACGCAGTATTTT.

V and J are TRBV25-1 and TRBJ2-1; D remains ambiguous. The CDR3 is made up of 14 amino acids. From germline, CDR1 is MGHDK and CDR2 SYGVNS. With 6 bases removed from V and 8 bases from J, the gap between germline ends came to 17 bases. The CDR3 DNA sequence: TGTGCCAGCAGACCCCCCCTCGGTGTGGATGAGCAGTTCTTC. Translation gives CASRPPLGVDEQFF. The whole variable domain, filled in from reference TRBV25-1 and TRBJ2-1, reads EADIYQTPRYLVIGTGKKITLECSQTMGHDKMYWYQQDPGMELHLIHYSYGVNSTEKGDLSSESTVSRIRTEHFPLTLESARPSHTSQYLCASRPPLGVDEQFFGPGTRLTVL.

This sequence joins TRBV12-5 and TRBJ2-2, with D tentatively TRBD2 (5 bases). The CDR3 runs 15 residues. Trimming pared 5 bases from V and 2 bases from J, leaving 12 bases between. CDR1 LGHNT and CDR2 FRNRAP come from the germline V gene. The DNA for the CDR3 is TGTGCTAGTGGTGTACGGACGGGAAACACCGGGGAGCTGTTTTTT. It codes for CASGVRTGNTGELFF.

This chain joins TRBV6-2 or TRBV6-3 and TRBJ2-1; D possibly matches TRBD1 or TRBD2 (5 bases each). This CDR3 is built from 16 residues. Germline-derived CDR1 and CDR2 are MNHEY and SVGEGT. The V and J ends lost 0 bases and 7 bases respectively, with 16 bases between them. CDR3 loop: CASSYSGTGTLNEQFF. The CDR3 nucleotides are TGTGCCAGCAGTTACTCGGGTACCGGGACGCTTAATGAGCAGTTCTTC.

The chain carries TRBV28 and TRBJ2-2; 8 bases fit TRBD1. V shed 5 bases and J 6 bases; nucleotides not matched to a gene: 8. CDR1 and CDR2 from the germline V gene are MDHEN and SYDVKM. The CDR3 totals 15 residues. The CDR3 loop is CASSHLRQGPGELFF. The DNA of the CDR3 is TGTGCCAGCAGTCACCTCCGACAGGGGCCCGGGGAGCTGTTTTTT.

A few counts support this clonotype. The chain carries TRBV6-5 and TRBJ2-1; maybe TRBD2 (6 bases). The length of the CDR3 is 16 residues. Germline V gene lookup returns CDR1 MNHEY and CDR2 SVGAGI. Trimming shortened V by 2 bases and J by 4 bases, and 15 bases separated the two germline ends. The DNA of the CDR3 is TGTGCCAGCAGTTACATAGTTCGGGGGAGGTACAATGAGCAGTTCTTC. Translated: CASSYIVRGRYNEQFF.

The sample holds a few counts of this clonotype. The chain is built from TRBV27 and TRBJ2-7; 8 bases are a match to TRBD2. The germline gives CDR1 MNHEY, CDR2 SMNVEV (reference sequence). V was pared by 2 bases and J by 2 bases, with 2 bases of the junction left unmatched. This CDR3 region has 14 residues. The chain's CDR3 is CASSLGTRPYEQYF. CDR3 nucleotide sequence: TGTGCCAGCAGTTTAGGGACTAGGCCCTACGAGCAGTACTTC.

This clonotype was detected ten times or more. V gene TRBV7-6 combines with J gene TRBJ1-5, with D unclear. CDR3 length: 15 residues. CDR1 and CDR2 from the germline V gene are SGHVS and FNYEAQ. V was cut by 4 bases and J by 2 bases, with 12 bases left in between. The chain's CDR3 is CASSSDGLGNQPQHF. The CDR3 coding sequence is TGTGCCAGCAGCTCCGACGGGTTAGGCAATCAGCCCCAGCATTTT.

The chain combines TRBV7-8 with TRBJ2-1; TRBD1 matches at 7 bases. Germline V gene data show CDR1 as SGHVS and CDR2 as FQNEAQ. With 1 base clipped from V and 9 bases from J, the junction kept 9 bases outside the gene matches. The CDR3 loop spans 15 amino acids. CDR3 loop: CASSLGQGDLGEQFF. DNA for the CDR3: TGTGCCAGCAGCTTAGGACAGGGAGATTTAGGTGAGCAGTTCTTC.

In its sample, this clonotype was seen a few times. The CDR3 protein is CASSDEGQDYGYTF. CDR3 coding DNA: TGTGCCAGCAGTGATGAGGGACAGGACTATGGCTACACCTTC. V and J are TRBV25-1 and TRBJ1-2; the match to TRBD1 covers 8 bases. After removal of 3 bases from V and 3 bases from J, the junction contained 3 bases not matched to a gene. Germline CDR1 and CDR2: MGHDK and SYGVNS. The CDR3 extends over 14 amino acids.

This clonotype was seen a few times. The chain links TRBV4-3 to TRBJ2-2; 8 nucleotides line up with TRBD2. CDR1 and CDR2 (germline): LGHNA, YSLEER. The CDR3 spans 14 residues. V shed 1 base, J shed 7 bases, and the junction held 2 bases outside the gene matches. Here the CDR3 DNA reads TGCGCCAGCAGCCAAGCCGGGGGGGGCGGGGAGCTGTTTTTT. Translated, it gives CASSQAGGGGELFF.

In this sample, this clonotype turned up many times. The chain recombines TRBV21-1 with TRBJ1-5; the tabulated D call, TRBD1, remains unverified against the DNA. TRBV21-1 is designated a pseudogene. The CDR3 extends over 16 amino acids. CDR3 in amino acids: CASSKAQGARNQPQHF. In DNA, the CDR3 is TGTGCCAGCAGCAAAGCCCAGGGGGCCCGGAATCAGCCCCAGCATTTT.

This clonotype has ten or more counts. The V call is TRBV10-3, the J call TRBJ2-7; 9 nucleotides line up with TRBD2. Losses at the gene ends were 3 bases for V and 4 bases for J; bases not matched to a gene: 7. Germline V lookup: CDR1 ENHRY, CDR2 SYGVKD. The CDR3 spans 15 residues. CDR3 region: CAISDGVAGVYEQYF. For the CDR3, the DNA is TGTGCCATCAGTGATGGTGTAGCGGGAGTGTACGAGCAGTACTTC.